This entry describes one TCR beta chain. Antigen: not known. Profiling relied on immunoSEQ multiplex PCR, and the TCRdb table lists in-frame clones only, not all of them. The sample records about 170,000 clones, approximately 88% being singletons. The germline V gene has CDR1 LNHNV and CDR2 YYDKDF (reference sequence). V was pared by 10 bases and J by 5 bases, with 14 bases between. The CDR3 has 13 residues. The data were obtained in a study of T cell responses to AZD1222 COVID-19 vaccine. At the level of the study: Analysis merged second doses at about 4 or about 12 weeks. Study-wide results and caveats: Of the AZD1222 recipients, only five to seven were seropositive at baseline. Increases in Spike-specific TCR breadth and depth were seen after two AZD1222 doses.

The rearrangement uses TRBV15 and TRBJ2-2; D unresolved. The TCR comes from an adult in good health. The sequenced sample was peripheral blood, obtained on day 0 of AZD1222 vaccination. Here the CDR3 DNA reads TGTGCCATCACGGGCAGAGAAACCGGGGAGCTGTTTTTT. Its protein product is CAITGRETGELFF.